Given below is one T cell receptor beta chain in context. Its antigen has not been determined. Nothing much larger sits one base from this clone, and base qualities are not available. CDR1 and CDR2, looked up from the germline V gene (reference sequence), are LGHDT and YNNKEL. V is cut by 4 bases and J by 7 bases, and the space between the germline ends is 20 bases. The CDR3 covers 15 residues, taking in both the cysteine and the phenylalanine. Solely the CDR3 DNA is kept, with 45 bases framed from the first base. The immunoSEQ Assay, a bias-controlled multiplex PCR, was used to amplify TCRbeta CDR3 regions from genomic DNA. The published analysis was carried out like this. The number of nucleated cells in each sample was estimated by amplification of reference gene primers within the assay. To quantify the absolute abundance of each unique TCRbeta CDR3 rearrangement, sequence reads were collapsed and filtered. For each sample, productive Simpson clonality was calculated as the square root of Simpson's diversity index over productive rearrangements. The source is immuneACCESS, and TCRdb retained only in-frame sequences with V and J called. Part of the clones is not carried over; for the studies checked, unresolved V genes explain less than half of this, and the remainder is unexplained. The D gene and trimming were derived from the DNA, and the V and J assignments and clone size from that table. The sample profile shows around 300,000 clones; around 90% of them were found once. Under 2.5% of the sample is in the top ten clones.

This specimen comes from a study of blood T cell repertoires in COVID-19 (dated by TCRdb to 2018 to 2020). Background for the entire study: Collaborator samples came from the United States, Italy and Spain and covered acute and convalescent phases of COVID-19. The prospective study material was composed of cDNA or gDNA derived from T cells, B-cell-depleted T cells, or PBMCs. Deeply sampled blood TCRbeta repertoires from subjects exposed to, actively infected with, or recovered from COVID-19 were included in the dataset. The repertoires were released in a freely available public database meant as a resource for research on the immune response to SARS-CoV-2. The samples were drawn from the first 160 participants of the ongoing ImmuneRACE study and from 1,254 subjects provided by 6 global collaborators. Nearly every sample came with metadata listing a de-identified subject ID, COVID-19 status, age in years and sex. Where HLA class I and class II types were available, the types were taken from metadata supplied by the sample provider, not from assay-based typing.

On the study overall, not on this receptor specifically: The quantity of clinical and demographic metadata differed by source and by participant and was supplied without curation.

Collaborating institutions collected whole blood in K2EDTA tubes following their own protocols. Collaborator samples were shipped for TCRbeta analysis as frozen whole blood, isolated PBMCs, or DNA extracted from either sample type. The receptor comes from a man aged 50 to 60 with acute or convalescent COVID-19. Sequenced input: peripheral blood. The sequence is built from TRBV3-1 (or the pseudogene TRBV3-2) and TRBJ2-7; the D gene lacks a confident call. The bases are TGTGCCAGCAGCCGCTCGGGTCCCTCCTCTAGGGAGCAGTACTTC. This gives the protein CASSRSGPSSREQYF.